The present T cell receptor (beta chain) was sequenced within a study of T-cell reconstitution after alpha-beta-depleted transplantation in children. Whole-study results and caveats: By about two months after transplant, alpha-beta T cells reportedly arose from several hundred graft clones that had expanded. Surviving recipient T cells and thymic progenitors accounted for the high day-60 TCRbeta diversity observed in some patients.

The CDR3 runs to 14 residues. Germline V lookup: CDR1 SGHAT, CDR2 FQNNGV. V was clipped by 2 bases and J by 1 base, with 9 bases between them. This clonotype has a handful of counts. Antigen specificity is unknown. TCRbeta library preparation incorporated unique molecular identifiers. One entry per CDR3 protein results from TCRdb running MiXCR on the PCR reads. The top ten clones hold about 15% of a sample with around 490,000 distinct CDR3 sequences, about an eighth of them seen once. The sample consisted of PBMCs, mostly from graft donor cells, taken 180 days after TCRalphabeta/CD19-depleted stem cell transplant. The TCR sequence derives from a female patient aged 2 to 10 who had a stem cell transplant for aplastic anemia, so the T cells may come from the graft donor. The J gene is TRBJ2-7, the V gene TRBV11-2; D is unresolved. The CDR3 reads CASSLIRQSYEQYF. The CDR3 DNA follows: TGTGCCAGCAGCTTAATCCGGCAGTCCTACGAGCAGTACTTC.